The 20 T cell receptor beta chains listed next were all sequenced from one sample in a study of cytomegalovirus exposure and HLA in healthy donors. PCR primers comprised 60 Vbeta and 13 Jbeta primers. Produced via immunoSEQ multiplex PCR; TCRdb's table is partial and in-frame only. This sample has more than 140,000 clones; 64% occur once, and the top ten carry approximately 2.9%. Sequenced sample: PBMCs. The receptors originated from a woman aged 25-40 years in good health and CMV-seropositive.

The rearrangement joins TRBV7-3 to TRBJ2-3; weak D call: TRBD2 (6 bases). V dropped 0 bases and J dropped 5 bases, with 18 bases sitting between them. CDR1 and CDR2 (germline): SGHTA, FQGTGA. The length of the CDR3 is 17 residues. CDR3 loop: CASSLTVGGTSQDTQYF. The CDR3 region has the DNA TGTGCCAGCAGCTTAACCGTGGGGGGAACTAGCCAAGATACGCAGTATTTT.

The genes are TRBV5-4 and TRBJ2-7; possibly TRBD2 for D (5 bases). Germline CDR1 and CDR2: SGHNT and YYREEE (reference sequence). The CDR3 length is 12 residues. V was clipped by 3 bases and J by 6 bases, with 10 bases between them. This CDR3 reads CASSSTAGEQYF. DNA for the CDR3: TGTGCCAGCAGCTCGACGGCGGGCGAGCAGTACTTC.

This clone was seen more than once but under ten times. The gene calls are TRBV6-6 and TRBJ1-3; 8 positions match TRBD1. The germline gives CDR1 MNHNY, CDR2 SVGAGI (reference sequence). After removal of 6 bases from V and 4 bases from J, the junction contained 2 bases not matched to a gene. This CDR3 is built from 13 residues. The CDR3 loop reads CASSPGGGNTIYF. CDR3 DNA sequence: TGTGCCAGCAGCCCAGGGGGCGGAAACACCATATATTTT.

This clone was seen a handful of times. V usage is TRBV28 and J usage is TRBJ1-5; weak D call: TRBD1 (5 bases). Deletions cut 2 bases from V and 5 bases from J, with 7 bases between. There are 13 residues in the CDR3. Germline CDR1 reads MDHEN; CDR2 reads SYDVKM. CDR3 amino acids: CASSLQGDQPQHF. As DNA, the CDR3 is TGTGCCAGCAGTTTACAAGGGGATCAGCCCCAGCATTTT.

The chain is built from TRBV19 and TRBJ2-6; D is undetermined. The CDR3 is 16 residues long. Germline CDR1 reads LNHDA; CDR2 reads SQIVND (reference sequence). Trimming left V 4 bases short and J 1 base short, with 11 bases between. DNA for the CDR3: TGTGCCAGTAGTACGACAATCTCGTCTGGGGCCAACGTCCTGACTTTC. Translation gives CASSTTISSGANVLTF.

The CDR3 loop reads CASSLKGGRASGEQYF. CDR3 coding DNA: TGTGCCAGCAGCTTAAAAGGCGGGAGGGCGTCGGGCGAGCAGTACTTC. The chain carries TRBV7-9 and TRBJ2-7; TRBD2 aligns across 9 bases. The CDR3 runs 16 residues. Unmatched junction bases numbered 11, after V lost 2 bases and J lost 6 bases. Germline V gene data show CDR1 as SEHNR and CDR2 as FQNEAQ (reference sequence).

The chain employs TRBV5-1 and TRBJ1-1; D may be TRBD1 (5 bases). This CDR3 has 14 amino acids. Germline CDR1 and CDR2: SGHRS and YFSETQ. Deletions cut 1 base from V and 5 bases from J, with 12 bases between. The CDR3 nucleotides read TGCGCCAGCAGCTTGTATTCGGAGGGGACTGAAGCTTTCTTT. It codes for CASSLYSEGTEAFF.

The chain carries TRBV5-1 and TRBJ2-5, with 11 nucleotides matching TRBD1. V trimming: 4 bases; J trimming: 5 bases; junction bases outside the gene matches: 7. Germline-derived CDR1 and CDR2 are SGHRS and YFSETQ. This CDR3 is 15 amino acids long. CDR3 amino acids: CASSIGQGAEETQYF. The CDR3 region has the DNA TGCGCCAGCAGCATAGGACAGGGGGCGGAGGAGACCCAGTACTTC.

This clone was counted once. The chain employs TRBV2 and TRBJ1-5; the match to TRBD1 covers 11 bases. V shed 3 bases and J 4 bases; nucleotides not matched to a gene: 2. CDR3 length: 15 amino acids. In germline, CDR1 is SNHLY, CDR2 FYNNEI. This CDR3 reads CASSEDRGQNQPQHF. CDR3 in DNA: TGTGCCAGCAGTGAGGACAGGGGGCAAAATCAGCCCCAGCATTTT.

This clone was found a few times. The chain employs TRBV19 and TRBJ2-3; D might be TRBD1 (6 bases). Trimming took 7 bases from V and 5 from J, leaving 13 bases between them. The germline V gene has CDR1 LNHDA and CDR2 SQIVND (reference sequence). The CDR3 spans 13 residues. The CDR3 DNA reads TGTGCCAGTAACGGACAGCTACAAGATACGCAGTATTTT. As protein: CASNGQLQDTQYF.

This clone has just a few counts. The chain uses TRBV7-9 and TRBJ1-1; 7 nucleotides agree with TRBD1. The germline CDR1 and CDR2 sequences are SEHNR and FQNEAQ (reference sequence). The V gene end was trimmed by 4 bases and the J gene end by 4 bases; junction bases not matched to a gene: 6. The CDR3 has 14 amino acids. DNA of the CDR3: TGTGCCAGCAGCTCTAGACAGGGCAGCACTGAAGCTTTCTTT. Translation: CASSSRQGSTEAFF.

The chain links TRBV9 to TRBJ2-7; the match to TRBD1 covers 7 bases. CDR3 length: 14 amino acids. V shed 0 bases, J shed 3 bases, and the junction held 3 bases outside the gene matches. Germline assignment: CDR1 SGDLS and CDR2 YYNGEE. CDR3 protein: CASSVGTGFYEQYF. As DNA, the CDR3 is TGTGCCAGCAGCGTAGGGACAGGTTTCTACGAGCAGTACTTC.

The V and J genes are TRBV4-1 and TRBJ2-2; D not resolved. Trimming stripped 4 bases from V and 4 bases from J, with 13 bases between. This CDR3 comprises 15 residues. The germline V gene encodes CDR1 MGHRA and CDR2 YSYEKL. CDR3 protein: CASSRLRLATGELFF. DNA for the CDR3: TGCGCCAGCAGCCGACTCCGTTTGGCCACCGGGGAGCTGTTTTTT.

The gene calls are TRBV7-2 and TRBJ2-7, with TRBD1 identical over 8 bases. Unmatched junction bases numbered 13, after V lost 5 bases and J lost 4 bases. The CDR3 consists of 16 residues. Germline V CDR1 and CDR2: SGHTA, FQGNSA. The CDR3 DNA is TGTGCCAGCAGCCTTGGAGAAGGGACAGGCCTTTACGAGCAGTACTTC. Protein sequence: CASSLGEGTGLYEQYF.

This chain connects TRBV30 to TRBJ1-5; 7 bases are a match to TRBD1. CDR1 is GTSNPN, CDR2 SVGIG, per germline (reference sequence). This CDR3 has 14 residues. Trimming took 1 base from V and 11 from J; bases not matched to a gene: 11. CDR3 in DNA: TGTGCCTGGAGTGGGGGACAGCCTCCTTTGGCCCAGCATTTT. Its translation: CAWSGGQPPLAQHF.

The rearrangement links TRBV7-8 to TRBJ1-5; D is uncertain. V was pared by 3 bases and J by 0 bases, with 6 bases between. Germline CDR1 is SGHVS and CDR2 is FQNEAQ. This CDR3 has 14 residues. CDR3 nucleotides: TGTGCCAGCAGCTTCGAGTATAGCAATCAGCCCCAGCATTTT. This translates into CASSFEYSNQPQHF.

The V gene is TRBV7-2, the J gene TRBJ2-7, with TRBD1 matching over 9 bases. The V gene end was trimmed by 5 bases and the J gene end by 6 bases; junction bases not matched to a gene: 8. CDR3 length equals 14 residues. Germline CDR1 and CDR2: SGHTA and FQGNSA. CDR3 coding DNA: TGTGCCAGCAGCCGTGGACAGGGGCGTTTCGAGCAGTACTTC. Protein product: CASSRGQGRFEQYF.

The chain couples TRBV19 to TRBJ1-5; maybe TRBD1 (5 bases). The CDR3 covers 13 residues. V was cut by 2 bases and J by 11 bases, with 13 bases left in between. Germline values: CDR1 LNHDA, CDR2 SQIVND (reference sequence). The CDR3 loop is CASSILVGDSQHF. The CDR3 DNA reads TGTGCCAGTAGTATACTAGTAGGGGATTCCCAGCATTTT.

This clone was observed a few times. V is TRBV7-8 and J is TRBJ2-5; D remains unclear. Trimming cost V 2 bases and J 4 bases, with 17 bases left between them. There are 16 residues in the CDR3. In germline, CDR1 is SGHVS, CDR2 FQNEAQ. CDR3 DNA: TGTGCCAGCAGCTTATACGTAACGGGTACTGGAGAGACCCAGTACTTC. This gives the protein CASSLYVTGTGETQYF.

The chain couples TRBV28 to TRBJ1-2; 7 nucleotides align to TRBD1. J was trimmed by 4 bases and V by 5 bases; bases with no gene match: 13. Germline V gene lookup returns CDR1 MDHEN and CDR2 SYDVKM. The CDR3 extends over 16 amino acids. CDR3 in amino acids: CASSALTKQGFYGYTF. CDR3 DNA sequence: TGTGCCAGCAGTGCCCTGACCAAACAGGGGTTCTATGGCTACACCTTC.